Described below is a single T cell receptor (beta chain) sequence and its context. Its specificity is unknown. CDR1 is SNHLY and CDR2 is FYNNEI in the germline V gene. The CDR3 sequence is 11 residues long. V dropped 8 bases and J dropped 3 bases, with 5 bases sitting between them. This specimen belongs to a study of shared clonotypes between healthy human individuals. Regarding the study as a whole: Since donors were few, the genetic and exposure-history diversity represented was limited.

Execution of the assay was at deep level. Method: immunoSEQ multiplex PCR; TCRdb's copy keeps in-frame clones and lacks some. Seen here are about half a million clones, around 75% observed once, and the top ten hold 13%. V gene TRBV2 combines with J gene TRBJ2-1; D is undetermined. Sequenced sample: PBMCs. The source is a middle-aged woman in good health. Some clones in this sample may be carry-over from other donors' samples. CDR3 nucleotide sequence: TGTGCCAGCCATCGCTACAATGAGCAGTTCTTC. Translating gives CASHRYNEQFF.